This TCR beta chain stems from a study of regulatory T cells in long-lasting Graves disease. This clonotype was seen at least ten times. Time point of the sample: persistent/refractory GD, antithyroid drugs over 5 years with positive TRAb. Researchers made the TCR library from RNA that was extracted from PBMCs. Arm-PCR of CDR3 regions with iRepertoire HTBI primers generated TCR beta libraries. As handled by the study authors: Analysis of the samples identified roughly 62 TRBV and over 13 TRBJ segments. TCRdb re-analysed the multiplex PCR reads in MiXCR, keeping a single row per CDR3 protein. TCRdb's processing, not the authors' own work, is the source of the V and J calls. Of almost 350,000 distinct CDR3 sequences listed, around 20% are singletons. The source is a female donor with Graves disease. Specimen: peripheral blood mononuclear cells (PBMCs), collected when the disease was refractory, from a patient treated with antithyroid drugs.

The CDR3 nucleotides are TGTGCCAGCAACCACGGGCACAGCTCCTACGAGCAGTACTTC. Protein: CASNHGHSSYEQYF. The chain combines TRBV11-2 with TRBJ2-7; the D is unclear. The CDR3 has 14 residues. With 7 bases removed from V and 0 bases from J, the gap between germline ends came to 13 bases. Germline CDR1 SGHAT, CDR2 FQNNGV.